This T cell receptor beta chain was identified during a study of spatial heterogeneity in lung cancer. Background on the study: The count of detected beta-chain sequences consistently exceeded that of alpha-chain sequences. Study observations and caveats: In blood, ubiquitous expanded tumor TCRs appeared more at resection than follow-up.

The sample holds many counts of this clonotype. What it recognizes is unknown. In TCRdb, the 5' RACE reads were re-called with MiXCR into one record per CDR3 protein. There are 20,000 to 25,000 distinct CDR3 sequences in the sample; under 5.5% occur only once, and less than 35% lies in the top ten. Germline lookup yields CDR1 KGHSH and CDR2 LQKENI. V was pared by 4 bases and J by 4 bases, with 7 bases of the junction left unmatched. CDR3 length equals 15 residues. Time point in this sample: sample taken at primary tumor resection. In each case, whole RNA from tumor, nontumor lung or frozen PBMC was sequenced unsorted. Donors were around 70 untreated early-stage non-small cell lung cancer patients.

Sequencing used PBMCs, obtained at surgery. The rearrangement joins TRBV18 to TRBJ2-7; TRBD2 matches 10 bases. This sequence originates from a male donor with early-stage non-small cell lung cancer. The CDR3 coding sequence is TGTGCCAGCTCACGCGGGACTAGCGAAAATTACGAGCAGTACTTC. Translating it yields CASSRGTSENYEQYF.